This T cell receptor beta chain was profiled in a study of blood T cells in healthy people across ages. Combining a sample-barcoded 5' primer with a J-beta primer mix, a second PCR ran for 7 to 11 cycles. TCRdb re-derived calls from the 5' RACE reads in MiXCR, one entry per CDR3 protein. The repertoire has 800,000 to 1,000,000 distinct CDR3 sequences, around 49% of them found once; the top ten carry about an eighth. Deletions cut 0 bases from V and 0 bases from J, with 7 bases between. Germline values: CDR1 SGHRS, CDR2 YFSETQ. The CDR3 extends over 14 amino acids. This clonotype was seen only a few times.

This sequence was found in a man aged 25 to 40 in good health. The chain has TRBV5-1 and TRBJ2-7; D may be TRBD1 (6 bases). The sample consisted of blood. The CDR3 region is CASSLEGVSYEQYF. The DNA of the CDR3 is TGCGCCAGCAGCTTGGAGGGGGTCTCCTACGAGCAGTACTTC.